This is a list of T cell receptor beta chains from one sample in a study of immune cell composition in non-small cell lung cancer. TCRdb's table, derived via immunoSEQ multiplex PCR, lists solely in-frame clones and lacks some. The sample includes approximately 3,000 clones, 66% of them seen just once. The sample was non-adjacent lung tissue. The receptors shown here come from a human donor with non-small cell lung cancer. Both conserved end residues are part of each CDR3. A D gene is named only where the DNA matches it firmly. Some rows mark clone size as missing; the rest say once, few, many or name a class of expanded clone.

CDR3 protein,CDR3 DNA,J gene,V gene,clone size,D gene
CASSLWAGESNGYTF,TGTGCCAGCAGCTTGTGGGCAGGGGAGAGTAATGGCTACACCTTC,TRBJ1-2,TRBV5-6,NA,NA
CASKLDSYEQYF,TGTGCCAGCAAACTGGACAGCTACGAGCAGTACTTC,TRBJ2-7,TRBV18,NA,NA
CASISGPSGRTDTQYF,TGTGCCAGCATCTCGGGGCCTAGCGGGAGAACAGATACGCAGTATTTT,TRBJ2-3,TRBV6-6,NA,TRBD2
CASSLKSGSSSPLHF,TGTGCCAGCAGTTTAAAGTCAGGCAGTAGTTCACCCCTCCACTTT,TRBJ1-6,TRBV27,NA,NA
CASSLGGLYTYEQYF,TGTGCCAGCAGCTTAGGAGGACTGTATACCTACGAGCAGTACTTC,TRBJ2-7,TRBV7-8,NA,NA
CASSQGAGGNTEAFF,TGCGCCAGCAGCCAAGGGGCGGGCGGGAACACTGAAGCTTTCTTT,TRBJ1-1,TRBV4-1,medium-sized,NA
CASTGNPEEGNVMAGELFF,TGTGCCAGCACCGGAAACCCCGAGGAGGGAAACGTAATGGCCGGGGAGCTGTTTTTT,TRBJ2-2,TRBV2,NA,NA
CASSVLSYEQYF,TGTGCCAGCAGCGTACTAAGCTACGAGCAGTACTTC,TRBJ2-7,TRBV5-6,NA,NA
CASSPTGFSEKLFF,TGTGCCAGCAGTCCGACAGGGTTTTCTGAAAAACTGTTTTTT,TRBJ1-4,TRBV27,NA,TRBD1
CASSLTALREQYF,TGTGCCAGCAGTTTAACGGCCCTGCGGGAGCAGTACTTC,TRBJ2-7,TRBV27,NA,NA
CASSLESGEQYF,TGTGCCAGCAGCTTAGAATCAGGCGAGCAGTACTTC,TRBJ2-7,TRBV7-2,NA,NA
CATSFYSGGPHNEQFF,TGTGCCACCAGCTTTTATTCAGGGGGTCCCCACAATGAGCAGTTCTTC,TRBJ2-1,TRBV15,NA,TRBD1
CASSSQGVFAYEQYF,TGTGCCAGCAGCTCACAGGGGGTATTCGCCTACGAGCAGTACTTC,TRBJ2-7,TRBV6-9,few,TRBD1
CASSSQGRAGEAFF,TGTGCCAGCAGTTCCCAGGGCAGGGCGGGAGAAGCTTTCTTT,TRBJ1-1,TRBV6-5,NA,NA
CASSQGEGENTEAFF,TGTGCCAGCAGCCAAGGTGAGGGAGAGAACACTGAAGCTTTCTTT,TRBJ1-1,TRBV5-4,NA,NA
CASSLSRGHGYTF,TGTGCCAGCAGTTTATCCAGGGGGCATGGCTACACCTTC,TRBJ1-2,TRBV27,NA,TRBD1
CASSGGLSGEKLFF,TGCGCCAGCAGCGGGGGCCTATCGGGGGAAAAACTGTTTTTT,TRBJ1-4,TRBV5-1,NA,NA
CASSPGSLAGEQYF,TGCGCCAGCAGCCCCGGATCTCTCGCCGGGGAGCAGTACTTC,TRBJ2-7,TRBV4-3,NA,NA
CASSVEGGRSYEQYF,TGTGCCAGCAGCGTAGAGGGGGGGAGATCCTACGAGCAGTACTTC,TRBJ2-7,TRBV9,NA,NA
CASSPPVRPGELFF,TGTGCCAGCTCACCACCGGTGCGGCCCGGGGAGCTGTTTTTT,TRBJ2-2,TRBV18,NA,NA
CASSGGSTEAFF,TGTGCCAGCAGTGGAGGGTCCACTGAAGCTTTCTTT,TRBJ1-1,TRBV2,few,NA
CASSPGGGGADGYTF,TGTGCCAGCAGTCCCGGTGGGGGGGGCGCAGATGGCTACACCTTC,TRBJ1-2,TRBV5-5,NA,NA
CASSAPRGAETGELFF,TGTGCCAGCAGTGCCCCGCGGGGGGCAGAAACCGGGGAGCTGTTTTTT,TRBJ2-2,TRBV6-1,NA,TRBD2